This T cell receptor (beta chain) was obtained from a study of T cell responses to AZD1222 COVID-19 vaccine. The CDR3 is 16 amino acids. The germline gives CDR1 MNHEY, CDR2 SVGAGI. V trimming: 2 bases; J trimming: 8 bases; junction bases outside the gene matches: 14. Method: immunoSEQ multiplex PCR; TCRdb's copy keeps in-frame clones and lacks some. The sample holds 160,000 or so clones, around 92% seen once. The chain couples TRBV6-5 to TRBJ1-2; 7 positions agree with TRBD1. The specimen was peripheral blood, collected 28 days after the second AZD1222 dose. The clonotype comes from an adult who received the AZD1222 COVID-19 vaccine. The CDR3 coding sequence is TGTGCCAGCAGTTACGCCCGGGAGGGGGCTACGCGGGGCTACACCTTC. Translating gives CASSYAREGATRGYTF.